This TCR beta chain was identified in a study of T-cell reconstitution after alpha-beta-depleted transplantation in children listed by TCRdb under 2016. Concerning the study at large: Using TCR repertoire profiling, the study quantitatively followed how T-cell immune reconstitution unfolded in children after TCRalphabeta/CD19-depleted allogeneic hematopoietic cell transplantation. Findings and caveats that apply to the study as a whole: The high TCRbeta diversity at day 60 in some patients was ascribed to recipient T cells and intrathymic progenitors that had survived conditioning. Apparently early alphabetaT-cell count recovery about two months after transplant reportedly relied on only several hundred rapidly expanded clones derived from non-depleted graft cells. The frequencies of hyperexpanded clones fell over the following months, and after one year, T-cell counts and TCRbeta diversity were mostly attributed to newly produced T cells.

At the junction V is shortened by 6 bases and J by 5 bases, with 11 bases in between. Measured from the cysteine to the phenylalanine, the CDR3 is 13 residues long. The DNA shown is the 39-base CDR3, in frame from base 1. Interpreted using the paper, the treatment or condition label stands for: allogeneic hematopoietic cell transplantation with graft depleted of TCRalphabeta T cells and CD19 B cells. The transplant recipients were children given TCRalphabeta/CD19-depleted allogeneic hematopoietic cell grafts. Libraries came from PCR. Data came from an Illumina HiSeq 2500. TCR library preparation used molecular barcoding, with unique molecular identifiers applied to normalize quantification of the TCRbeta repertoire. TCRdb redid the processing of the public reads, applying fastp at Q25 and MiXCR, and retained in-frame beta chains. Duplicate CDR3 protein sequences are folded into a single record with the most common DNA and genes. This sample holds 580,000 or so distinct CDR3 sequences; roughly 23% were observed only once. The ten top clones hold 14% of the sample.

At least ten counts were recorded for this clonotype. Its binding antigen is unknown. One base away there is no much larger clone; base qualities are not given. The material was PBMCs, mostly from graft donor cells, obtained 360 days after TCRalphabeta/CD19-depleted stem cell transplant. This TCR came from a boy in the first two years of life who had a stem cell transplant for acute myeloid leukemia, so the T cells may come from the graft donor. In this chain, TRBV12-3 or TRBV12-4 is recombined with TRBJ2-1; the D gene is possibly TRBD1 or TRBD2, each agreeing over 5 bases. The CDR3 protein sequence reads: CASRGPGNNEQFF. The nucleotide sequence reads TGTGCCAGCAGGGGACCCGGCAACAATGAGCAGTTCTTC.